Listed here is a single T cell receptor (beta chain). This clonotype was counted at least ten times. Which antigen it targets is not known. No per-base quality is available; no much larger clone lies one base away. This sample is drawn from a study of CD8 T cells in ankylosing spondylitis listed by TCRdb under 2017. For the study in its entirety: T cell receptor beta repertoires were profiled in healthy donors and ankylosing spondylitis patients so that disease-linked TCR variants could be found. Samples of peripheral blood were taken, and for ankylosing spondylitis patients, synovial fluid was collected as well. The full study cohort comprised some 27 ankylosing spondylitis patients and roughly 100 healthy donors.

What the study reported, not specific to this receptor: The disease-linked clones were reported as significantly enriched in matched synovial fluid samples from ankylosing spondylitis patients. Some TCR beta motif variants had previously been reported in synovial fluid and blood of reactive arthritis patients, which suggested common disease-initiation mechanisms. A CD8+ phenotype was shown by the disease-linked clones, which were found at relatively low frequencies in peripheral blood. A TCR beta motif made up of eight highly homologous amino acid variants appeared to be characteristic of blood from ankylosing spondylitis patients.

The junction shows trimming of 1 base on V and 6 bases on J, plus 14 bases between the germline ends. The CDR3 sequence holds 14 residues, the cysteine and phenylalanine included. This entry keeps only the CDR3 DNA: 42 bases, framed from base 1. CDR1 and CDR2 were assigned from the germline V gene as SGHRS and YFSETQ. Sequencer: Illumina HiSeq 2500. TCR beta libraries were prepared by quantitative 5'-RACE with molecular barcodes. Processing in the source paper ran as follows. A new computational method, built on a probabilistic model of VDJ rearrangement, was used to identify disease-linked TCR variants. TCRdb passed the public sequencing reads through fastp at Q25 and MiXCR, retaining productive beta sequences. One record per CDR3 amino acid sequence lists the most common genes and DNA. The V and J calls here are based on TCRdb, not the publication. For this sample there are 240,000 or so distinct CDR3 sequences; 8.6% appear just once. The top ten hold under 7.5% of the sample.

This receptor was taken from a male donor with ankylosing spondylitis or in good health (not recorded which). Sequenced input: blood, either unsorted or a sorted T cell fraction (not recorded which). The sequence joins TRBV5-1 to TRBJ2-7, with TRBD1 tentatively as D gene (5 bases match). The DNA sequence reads TGCGCCAGCAGCTTGCAGGGTGCGAACAGCGAGCAGTACTTC. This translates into CASSLQGANSEQYF.